This entry is about one T cell receptor (beta chain). As yet, its antigen is unknown. This record comes from a study of blood T cells in healthy people across ages. Study-wide results and caveats: A strong correlation was seen between TCR beta diversity and naive T cell percentage.

Whenever a sample was processed, at least 6 million PBMCs were isolated. Germline V gene lookup returns CDR1 MNHNS and CDR2 SASEGT. This CDR3 contains 14 residues. V shed 3 bases, J shed 9 bases, and the junction held 5 bases outside the gene matches. Combining a sample-barcoded 5' primer with a J-beta primer mix, a second PCR ran for roughly 6 to 12 cycles. Each sample provided no less than 2.5 million CDR3-containing paired-end reads. TCRdb independently ran MiXCR on the 5' RACE reads; one entry per CDR3 protein. The table includes 780,000 or so distinct CDR3 sequences, 50% to 65% detected once. Sequences were obtained from blood. The chain combines TRBV6-1 with TRBJ1-6, with 7 bases that match TRBD1. This receptor was obtained from a man older than 75 in good health. The CDR3, as DNA: TGTGCCAGCAGTGACCGGGACAGCGGTTCACCCCTCCACTTT. This encodes CASSDRDSGSPLHF.